The 27 T cell receptor beta chains listed next were all sequenced from one sample in a study of T cells in Graves' hyperthyroidism and ophthalmopathy. Amplification of TCR beta CDR3 regions was performed using RNA transcripts as template. First-round RT-PCR with HTBI primers amplified the TCR CDR3 region. TCRdb analysed the multiplex PCR reads with MiXCR anew, one entry per CDR3 protein. The repertoire holds almost 600,000 distinct CDR3 sequences, with around 13% as singletons. Sequencing used blood. The receptors stem from a woman aged 25 to 39 with Graves' hyperthyroidism that later progressed to Graves' ophthalmopathy.

The table lists this clonotype with many counts. The gene calls are TRBV20-1 and TRBJ2-7; 7 bases are a match to TRBD2. The J segment lost 5 bases and the V segment lost 0 bases, leaving 10 bases of the junction unmatched. This CDR3 comprises 15 residues. The germline V gene encodes CDR1 DFQATT and CDR2 SNEGSKA (reference sequence). The CDR3 DNA reads TGCAGTGCTAGAGATCTTCGGGGCGGGAGCCACGAGCAGTACTTC. Protein product: CSARDLRGGSHEQYF.

This clonotype was recorded many times. The chain has TRBV12-5 and TRBJ2-1; 9 bases align to TRBD1. Trimming cost V 6 bases and J 4 bases; bases outside gene matches: 10. The CDR3 consists of 16 residues. Germline V lookup: CDR1 LGHNT, CDR2 FRNRAP. This CDR3 reads CASGYTPGTGYNEQFF. DNA for the CDR3: TGTGCTAGTGGCTATACCCCGGGGACAGGGTACAATGAGCAGTTCTTC. Variable domain in full (rest from reference TRBV12-5 and TRBJ2-1): DARVTQTPRHKVTEMGQEVTMRCQPILGHNTVFWYRQTMMQGLELLAYFRNRAPLDDSGMPKDRFSAEMPDATLATLKIQPSEPRDSAVYFCASGYTPGTGYNEQFFGPGTRLTVL.

This clonotype was observed many times. The chain has TRBV3-1 and TRBJ1-5, with TRBD1 as a possible D gene (5 bases). Germline V gene lookup returns CDR1 LGHDT and CDR2 YNNKEL (reference sequence). CDR3 length equals 13 residues. The V and J ends lost 4 bases and 7 bases respectively, with 11 bases between them. The CDR3 here is CASSLEGEQPQHF. The DNA of the CDR3 is TGTGCCAGCAGCCTCGAAGGGGAGCAGCCCCAGCATTTT.

This clonotype was seen ten or more times. This chain uses TRBV5-1 with TRBJ1-5; TRBD1 is a possible D gene (5 bases). CDR3 length equals 15 residues. Trimming cost V 0 bases and J 2 bases, with 9 bases left between them. The germline gives CDR1 SGHRS, CDR2 YFSETQ. CDR3 in amino acids: CASSLEGDGNQPQHF. The DNA for the CDR3 is TGCGCCAGCAGCTTGGAAGGGGATGGCAATCAGCCCCAGCATTTT.

This clonotype was observed at least ten times. The chain is built from TRBV5-1 and TRBJ2-7; tentatively, D is TRBD1 or TRBD2 (5 bases each). The CDR3 is made up of 14 amino acids. The V gene lost 6 bases and the J gene lost 2 bases, with 15 bases spanning the gap. The germline CDR1 and CDR2 sequences are SGHRS and YFSETQ. CDR3 sequence: CASNPGTRAYEQYF. As DNA, the CDR3 is TGCGCCAGCAACCCCGGGACGCGCGCCTACGAGCAGTACTTC.

This chain joins TRBV3-1 and TRBJ2-7; 10 bases fit TRBD2. Germline lookup yields CDR1 LGHDT and CDR2 YNNKEL (reference sequence). This CDR3 comprises 18 residues. Losses at the gene ends were 0 bases for V and 0 bases for J; bases not matched to a gene: 8. The DNA for the CDR3 is TGTGCCAGCAGCCAAGATCCAACTAGCGGGATTTCCTCCTACGAGCAGTACTTC. Protein product: CASSQDPTSGISSYEQYF.

Many counts were recorded for this clonotype. In DNA, the CDR3 is TGTGCCAGCAGCCTACGGGCCAGCGCAACTACTAACTATGGCTACACCTTC. Translated, it gives CASSLRASATTNYGYTF. The chain joins TRBV9 to TRBJ1-2; unclear D gene. This CDR3 has 17 residues. V shed 4 bases and J shed 0 bases, with 19 bases lying between them. Germline loops: CDR1 SGDLS, CDR2 YYNGEE.

The J gene is TRBJ2-3, the V gene TRBV24-1, with D perhaps given as TRBD1 or TRBD2 (5 bases each). Trimming cost V 5 bases and J 4 bases, with 12 bases left between them. Germline loops: CDR1 KGHDR, CDR2 SFDVKD. The CDR3 has 14 residues. The CDR3 coding sequence is TGTGCCACCAGTGGATCGGGGCTGGCAGATACGCAGTATTTT. It yields the protein CATSGSGLADTQYF.

This clonotype was observed many times. The chain uses TRBV15 and TRBJ1-5; the D gene is possibly TRBD1 (6 bases). Germline CDR1 LNHNV, CDR2 YYDKDF (reference sequence). The CDR3 totals 17 residues. V was pared by 4 bases and J by 1 base, with 17 bases between. The CDR3 spells CATSTRRGAGSNQPQHF. The CDR3 nucleotides are TGTGCCACCAGCACGAGGAGGGGGGCCGGGAGCAATCAGCCCCAGCATTTT.

The chain combines TRBV29-1 with TRBJ2-5; 10 positions agree with TRBD2. The CDR3 totals 15 residues. Looked up from germline, CDR1 is SQVTM and CDR2 is ANQGSEA. With V trimmed by 0 bases and J by 7 bases, 8 bases remained unmatched. This CDR3 reads CSVEEMGLATGTQYF. In nucleotides, the CDR3 is TGCAGCGTTGAAGAAATGGGACTAGCGACGGGGACCCAGTACTTC. Combining the CDR3 with reference TRBV29-1 and TRBJ2-5 gives the whole variable domain SAVISQKPSRDICQRGTSLTIQCQVDSQVTMMFWYRQQPGQSLTLIATANQGSEATYESGFVIDKFPISRPNLTFSTLTVSNMSPEDSSIYLCSVEEMGLATGTQYFGPGTRLLVL.

In this sample, this clonotype turned up a few times. At one end the junction does not follow the germline gene, possibly because of a read error. V and J are TRBV5-5 and TRBJ2-1, with 8 bases matching TRBD2. The CDR3 runs to 12 residues. The germline CDR1 and CDR2 sequences are SGHKS and YYEKEE (reference sequence). CDR3 protein: CASSFLQREPFF. The CDR3 nucleotides are TGTGCCAGCAGCTTTCTCCAGCGGGAGCCGTTCTTC.

At least ten counts were recorded for this clonotype. The chain has TRBV29-1 and TRBJ2-3; TRBD1 or TRBD2 may be the D gene (5 bases each). The germline V gene has CDR1 SQVTM and CDR2 ANQGSEA. The CDR3 is made up of 15 amino acids. Trimming shortened V by 8 bases and J by 2 bases, and 20 bases separated the two germline ends. Here the CDR3 reads CSFLGGGQHTDTQYF. CDR3 nucleotides: TGCAGCTTTCTTGGTGGGGGTCAACACACAGATACGCAGTATTTT.

The genes are TRBV7-3 and TRBJ2-3; 12 bases line up with TRBD2. The germline V gene encodes CDR1 SGHTA and CDR2 FQGTGA. Germline trimming cut 3 bases from V and 6 bases from J; bases unmatched to any gene: 10. The CDR3 loop spans 17 amino acids. DNA of the CDR3: TGTGCCAGCAGCTTGGGGCTAGCGGGAGGGCCGAGGGATACGCAGTATTTT. Translation: CASSLGLAGGPRDTQYF. The whole variable domain, remainder taken from reference TRBV7-3 and TRBJ2-3, is GAGVSQTPSNKVTEKGKYVELRCDPISGHTALYWYRQSLGQGPEFLIYFQGTGAADDSGLPNDRFFAVRPEGSVSTLKIQRTERGDSAVYLCASSLGLAGGPRDTQYFGPGTRLTVL.

The genes are TRBV13 and TRBJ2-1; a weak D match, TRBD2 (6 bases). The CDR3 runs 17 residues. V was cut by 5 bases and J by 1 base, with 18 bases left in between. The germline gives CDR1 PRHDT, CDR2 FYEKMQ (reference sequence). The CDR3 loop reads CASSGETGTRSYNEQFF. As DNA, the CDR3 is TGTGCCAGCAGCGGAGAGACCGGGACTCGATCCTACAATGAGCAGTTCTTC.

This clonotype occurred many times. The V gene is TRBV3-1, the J gene TRBJ1-1; D not certain. Germline values: CDR1 LGHDT, CDR2 YNNKEL (reference sequence). Trimming stripped 0 bases from V and 2 bases from J, with 7 bases between. This CDR3 comprises 14 residues. CDR3 protein: CASSQDRSNTEAFF. In DNA form, the CDR3 reads TGTGCCAGCAGCCAAGACAGATCTAACACTGAAGCTTTCTTT.

This clonotype was counted many times. This chain uses TRBV20-1 with TRBJ1-5; tentative D call: TRBD1 (6 bases). Trimming stripped 1 base from V and 5 bases from J, with 12 bases between. CDR3 length equals 14 residues. CDR1 and CDR2 from the germline V gene are DFQATT and SNEGSKA (reference sequence). The CDR3 coding sequence is TGCAGTGCTAGAGTAGGACAGAGTCATCAGCCCCAGCATTTT. Translating gives CSARVGQSHQPQHF.

The V call is TRBV20-1, the J call TRBJ2-3; unclear D gene. Between the trimmed V and J ends, which lost 0 bases and 6 bases, there was a span of 13 bases. Germline V gene lookup returns CDR1 DFQATT and CDR2 SNEGSKA (reference sequence). The CDR3 runs to 14 residues. In nucleotides, the CDR3 is TGCAGTGCTAGAGATCTCGTAGAGGCGGATACGCAGTATTTT. It encodes CSARDLVEADTQYF.

The chain has TRBV19 and TRBJ2-3; D might be TRBD1 or TRBD2, each matching 5 bases. V dropped 9 bases and J dropped 4 bases, with 23 bases sitting between them. The CDR3 runs to 16 residues. Germline values: CDR1 LNHDA, CDR2 SQIVND (reference sequence). The CDR3 spells CASSFRGAGRSDTQYF. CDR3 in DNA: TGTGCCAGCAGTTTTCGAGGGGCCGGCCGATCAGATACGCAGTATTTT.

This clonotype was detected a few times. V and J are TRBV7-9 and TRBJ1-1; D is possibly TRBD1 (5 bases). Deletions cut 7 bases from V and 8 bases from J, with 14 bases between. CDR3 length: 12 residues. The germline V gene encodes CDR1 SEHNR and CDR2 FQNEAQ (reference sequence). The CDR3 sequence is CASTTLGAEAFF. CDR3 bases: TGTGCCAGCACCACCCTCGGGGCAGAAGCTTTCTTT.

This clonotype has a count of ten or more. The chain links TRBV28 to TRBJ2-1; 9 bases align to TRBD2. The length of the CDR3 is 15 residues. V lost 6 bases and J lost 5; bases outside the gene matches: 8. CDR1 and CDR2 (germline): MDHEN, SYDVKM. CDR3 bases: TGTGCCAGCAGCCTATGGCGGGAGGGTAACAATGAGCAGTTCTTC. Translating it yields CASSLWREGNNEQFF.

The sample holds many counts of this clonotype. The rearrangement uses TRBV12-3 or TRBV12-4 and TRBJ2-1; TRBD2 matches 7 bases. The CDR3 runs 15 residues. J lost 4 bases, V lost 1 base, and 4 bases had no gene match. CDR3 loop: CASSLGGRGYNEQFF. In nucleotides, the CDR3 is TGTGCCAGCAGTTTAGGCGGGAGAGGGTACAATGAGCAGTTCTTC.

This clonotype was seen at least ten times. The chain has TRBV6-1 and TRBJ2-7; 9 nucleotides align to TRBD2. CDR1 and CDR2 (germline): MNHNS, SASEGT. J lost 2 bases, V lost 9 bases, and 14 bases had no gene match. The CDR3 contains 16 residues. Written as DNA, the CDR3 is TGTGCCAGTACACCAAGGCAGCGGGAGGCAACCTACGAGCAGTACTTC. Translation: CASTPRQREATYEQYF.

Turning to this clonotype: A much larger clone is a single base away; this may be a read error. The DNA for the CDR3 is TGCAGCGTCCGTCGGCAGCCCACAGATACGCAGTATTTT. This sequence encodes CSVRRQPTDTQYF. The chain has TRBV29-1 and TRBJ2-3; D not resolved. V gave up 6 bases and J gave up 2 bases, with 12 bases separating them. This CDR3 comprises 13 residues. From germline, CDR1 is SQVTM and CDR2 ANQGSEA.

This clonotype appeared a few times. The chain links TRBV5-5 to TRBJ2-1; 12 bases line up with TRBD1. Germline loops: CDR1 SGHKS, CDR2 YYEKEE (reference sequence). This CDR3 region has 16 residues. Germline trimming cut 0 bases from V and 7 bases from J; bases unmatched to any gene: 5. This CDR3 is CASSLEGQGAFNEQFF. The CDR3, as DNA: TGTGCCAGCAGCTTGGAGGGACAGGGGGCGTTTAATGAGCAGTTCTTC.

Only a few counts were recorded for this clonotype. V gene TRBV6-4 combines with J gene TRBJ2-5; TRBD2 agrees at 7 bases. This CDR3 has 16 residues. J gave up 0 bases and V 5 bases, and 9 bases lay outside the gene matches. Germline V gene data show CDR1 as MRHNA and CDR2 as SNTAGT. CDR3 sequence reads: CASSRAPTSDQETQYF. In DNA, the CDR3 is TGTGCCAGCAGTCGCGCCCCTACTAGCGACCAAGAGACCCAGTACTTC.

The V and J genes are TRBV6-1 and TRBJ1-1, with D perhaps TRBD1 (5 bases). The CDR3 consists of 13 residues. Trimming left V 5 bases short and J 6 bases short, with 13 bases between. From germline, CDR1 is MNHNS and CDR2 SASEGT. CDR3 region: CASSYLRDSEAFF. The CDR3 DNA reads as TGTGCCAGCAGTTATCTCAGGGATTCTGAAGCTTTCTTT.

Judged by abundance, this clonotype is medium-sized (0.01 to 0.1%). The rearrangement links TRBV28 to TRBJ2-7; tentative D call: TRBD1 (6 bases). CDR1 is MDHEN and CDR2 is SYDVKM in the germline V gene. The CDR3 runs 14 residues. The V and J ends lost 2 bases and 2 bases respectively, with 10 bases between them. CDR3 amino acids: CASSLAGDAYEQYF. The CDR3 DNA follows: TGTGCCAGCAGTTTAGCAGGGGACGCCTACGAGCAGTACTTC.